This T cell receptor (beta chain) derives from a study of siplizumab effects on memory and regulatory T cells (dated by TCRdb to 2018 to 2020). Context from the whole study: Paired mixed lymphocyte reactions were run with siplizumab at 0.8 to 1 ug/mL and without drug, across several responder-stimulator pairs. The study examined how the anti-CD2 antibody siplizumab affects alloreactive T-cell subsets in allogeneic mixed lymphocyte reactions built from human PBMCs.

This clone was seen a few times. The clone's antigen remains unknown. Base qualities are not recorded, but no much larger clone differs from it by a single base. Libraries were prepared through the immunoSEQ multiplex PCR assay. Some 100,000 TCR templates per sample were assayed by the deep sequencing platform. Genomic DNA extracted from sorted T cells was the material used for TCRbeta CDR3 sequencing. Per the authors' processing: The R programming language was used for the clonal analysis of the TCRbeta CDR3 data. Comparing unstimulated samples against CFSE-low samples taken after the reaction was how alloreactive CD4+ and CD8+ clones were defined. Regulatory or non-regulatory origin was assigned to alloreactive CD4+ clones by matching of sequences to sorted unstimulated Treg and non-Treg repertoires. As stored in TCRdb, this immuneACCESS dataset retains in-frame rearrangements with V and J assigned. A fraction of the clones does not appear; measured against another copy, unresolved V genes explain less than half of the discrepancy, and the remainder lacks a known reason. The DNA gave D and trimming, while V, J and clone size come from that table. A total of about 14,000 clones appear in this sample, about 46% of them only once. Approximately 8.6% of the sample rests with the top ten.

Cells in the mixed lymphocyte reaction were cultured together at 37 degrees C for 6 days. Responder PBMCs were labelled with CFSE, stimulator PBMCs were labelled with Violet Dye, and the two were mixed at a 1:1 ratio. Sorted unstimulated T cells, along with proliferating T cells recovered from mixed lymphocyte reactions, underwent TCRbeta CDR3 sequencing. Fresh whole blood from approximately ten HLA-typed healthy donors was used to isolate PBMCs. After the mixed lymphocyte reaction, proliferating CFSE-low responder T cells were FACS-sorted for TCR sequencing. Beyond this particular receptor, the publication reports: Greater diversity appeared to be present in unstimulated naive T cells than in memory T cells, and a substantial contribution to the alloresponse seemed to be made by naive cells. Because sequences at frequencies below about 10^-5 were poorly captured, only a minor fraction of alloreactive clones could be mapped back to unstimulated subsets. In reactions with siplizumab, an average of about 75% of mappable alloreactive CD4+ clones were Treg-derived, compared with around 30% in control reactions. The cumulative frequency of alloreactive sequences that could be traced back to unstimulated CD4+ memory T cells was significantly reduced by siplizumab. Roughly 75-97% of proliferating CD4+ or CD8+ clones could not be assigned a naive or memory phenotype. The suppressive function of proliferating Tregs from siplizumab cultures was not functionally confirmed.

The germline V gene (reference sequence) yields GTSNPN for CDR1 and SVGIG for CDR2. The CDR3 runs 15 residues from the cysteine to the phenylalanine. The read is trimmed to its CDR3 DNA, 45 bases read in frame from base 1. Trimming removed 3 bases from V and 6 bases from J, leaving 20 bases between the germline ends. Input material: CFSE-low (dividing) CD4+ T cells sorted from an allogeneic mixed lymphocyte reaction. This TCR was recovered from a human donor in good health; the cells came from an allogeneic mixed lymphocyte reaction. This chain joins TRBV30 to TRBJ1-1; 5 matching bases give a weak D call of TRBD1. At the DNA level, the sequence is TGTGCCTGGAGCCACTCGGAGCAGGGAGCTTCTGAAGCTTTCTTT. Its protein is CAWSHSEQGASEAFF.